This T cell receptor (beta chain) emerged from a study of beta chain features in type 1 diabetes. The study's findings and limits: Sequencing the cDNA could make cells with high TCR expression show up more than they should. Among patients with Type 1 diabetes, TCRB CDR3s were moderately but significantly shorter in every one of the four CD4+ subsets. Patients' naive, central memory and Treg TCRB repertoires seemed closer to one another than those of healthy donors.

Trimming cost V 4 bases and J 5 bases; bases outside gene matches: 7. Germline loops: CDR1 LNHNV, CDR2 YYDKDF (reference sequence). This CDR3 comprises 14 residues. Of the isolated RNA, all was reverse transcribed, and so the sequenced material was expressed TCRB transcripts. TCRdb's table, derived via immunoSEQ multiplex PCR, lists solely in-frame clones and lacks some. The top ten hold under 0.55% of the sample, which has about 190,000 clones, approximately 8% seen once. This clone was counted ten times or more. Antigen unknown. Sequenced sample: central memory CD4+ T cells from blood. The origin of this receptor is a man younger than 35 with type 1 diabetes. V and J are TRBV15 and TRBJ1-2; 7 nucleotides align to TRBD1. The CDR3 sequence: CATSNRTGAYGYTF. The CDR3 DNA reads TGTGCCACCAGCAACCGGACAGGAGCGTATGGCTACACCTTC.